Each of the 22 T cell receptor beta chains below was sequenced from the same sample in a study of early T cells in non-severe SARS-CoV-2 infection. TCRdb processed the 5' RACE reads anew with MiXCR; each CDR3 protein has one entry. The top ten clones hold 5.1% of a sample with more than 90,000 distinct CDR3 sequences, around 10% of them seen once. Sequencing was carried out using whole blood. Receptors originate from an adult who was a healthcare worker with PCR-confirmed SARS-CoV-2 infection or an uninfected control (not recorded which).

CDR3 region: CSARDRSPIQGVFF. The CDR3 region has the DNA TGCAGTGCTAGAGATCGGTCGCCCATCCAGGGAGTTTTCTTT. This chain links TRBV20-1 with TRBJ1-1, with TRBD1 as a possible D gene (5 bases). V lost 0 bases and J lost 13, with 21 bases in between. CDR3 length: 14 residues. The V gene's germline CDR1 is DFQATT and CDR2 SNEGSKA (reference sequence).

This clonotype was picked up many times. CDR3 nucleotide sequence: TGTGCCAGCAGTTACTCGGGACAGGGCGTGTATGAGCAGTTCTTC. Translating gives CASSYSGQGVYEQFF. This chain connects TRBV6-6 to TRBJ2-1, with 9 bases that match TRBD1. CDR3 length: 15 amino acids. The germline V gene has CDR1 MNHNY and CDR2 SVGAGI (reference sequence). V lost 0 bases, J lost 8 bases, and 5 bases stayed unmatched.

V usage is TRBV27 and J usage is TRBJ1-4; D might be TRBD1 (6 bases). V lost 4 bases to trimming and J lost 12 bases, with 12 bases between them. This CDR3 contains 12 residues. Germline-derived CDR1 and CDR2 are MNHEY and SMNVEV (reference sequence). The CDR3 coding sequence is TGTGCCAGCAGTTCCGGGGGGGCTGAACTGTTTTTT. This translates into CASSSGGAELFF.

This clonotype was recorded at least ten times. V is TRBV20-1 and J is TRBJ2-3, with D maybe TRBD2 (7 bases). The germline V and J ends were trimmed by 4 bases and 4 bases, with 18 bases remaining between them. The CDR3 contains 15 residues. Germline V gene data show CDR1 as DFQATT and CDR2 as SNEGSKA (reference sequence). CDR3 bases: TGCAGTGCTAATCCGCGGCGGGGGCCTTCAGATACGCAGTATTTT. Translating it yields CSANPRRGPSDTQYF.

The chain links TRBV18 to TRBJ2-1; 8 bases are a match to TRBD1. The CDR3 runs 14 residues. V shed 3 bases, J shed 7 bases, and the junction held 5 bases outside the gene matches. Germline-derived CDR1 and CDR2 are KGHSH and LQKENI. CDR3 DNA sequence: TGTGCCAGCTCACCCCAGGGGGCCGAAAATGAGCAGTTCTTC. It yields the protein CASSPQGAENEQFF.

The table lists this clonotype with a few counts. This chain uses TRBV6-6 with TRBJ1-1; TRBD1 aligns across 9 bases. The V gene's germline CDR1 is MNHNY and CDR2 SVGAGI (reference sequence). V lost 5 bases, J lost 6 bases, and 7 bases stayed unmatched. The CDR3 has 14 amino acids. The CDR3 nucleotides read TGTGCCAGCAGTCCCTCACAGGGGGCCCCTGAAGCTTTCTTT. Encoded protein: CASSPSQGAPEAFF.

The chain links TRBV12-3 or TRBV12-4 to TRBJ1-1; no clear D. V was cut by 3 bases and J by 3 bases, with 8 bases left in between. This CDR3 comprises 13 residues. The CDR3 loop reads CASSLRGDTEAFF. In DNA form, the CDR3 reads TGTGCCAGCAGTTTGCGGGGAGACACTGAAGCTTTCTTT.

There are many counts of this clonotype. CDR3 bases: TGCGCCAGCAGCCAGGGTACCCAAGGCCAGTGGTCTGGAAACACCATATATTTT. Its translation is CASSQGTQGQWSGNTIYF. The V gene is TRBV4-1, the J gene TRBJ1-3; D not resolved. The germline gives CDR1 MGHRA, CDR2 YSYEKL. The CDR3 sequence is 18 residues long. V was trimmed by 3 bases and J by 1 base, leaving 19 bases between them.

This clonotype was seen a few times. V usage is TRBV12-3 or TRBV12-4 and J usage is TRBJ2-3; 7 bases are shared with TRBD2. V was pared by 7 bases and J by 4 bases, with 5 bases of the junction left unmatched. The CDR3 is 13 residues long. The CDR3 region is CASKSGGADTQYF. CDR3 DNA: TGTGCCAGCAAATCGGGGGGAGCAGATACGCAGTATTTT.

A few counts support this clonotype. J is TRBJ2-2 and V is TRBV3-1, with a tentative D call TRBD2 (5 bases). Trimming removed 3 bases at V and 2 bases at J, with 19 bases between. Germline CDR1 LGHDT, CDR2 YNNKEL (reference sequence). The CDR3 has 18 residues. This CDR3 reads CASSHFSRGQINTGELFF. DNA of the CDR3: TGTGCCAGCAGCCATTTCTCCCGGGGTCAGATAAACACCGGGGAGCTGTTTTTT.

This clonotype was seen many times. The V call is TRBV5-1, the J call TRBJ2-3; TRBD2 aligns across 10 bases. The CDR3 length is 15 residues. The germline gives CDR1 SGHRS, CDR2 YFSETQ. Germline trimming cut 1 base from V and 3 bases from J; bases unmatched to any gene: 2. CDR3 nucleotide sequence: TGCGCCAGCAGCTTGTCTAGCGGGAGAACAGATACGCAGTATTTT. It translates to CASSLSSGRTDTQYF.

This clonotype has just a few counts. The V and J genes are TRBV9 and TRBJ1-4; possible D gene TRBD1, 5 bases. Per the germline V gene, CDR1 is SGDLS and CDR2 is YYNGEE. The V end lost 0 bases, the J end lost 8 bases, and 20 bases lay between the germline ends. CDR3 length: 17 residues. The CDR3 DNA reads as TGTGCCAGCAGCGTAGCATTGGTGGACGGCAGGGAGGAAAAACTGTTTTTT. Its protein is CASSVALVDGREEKLFF.

Regarding this clonotype: This clone may be a read error of a much larger clone one base away. The J gene is TRBJ1-2, the V gene TRBV28; D is uncertain. The V end lost 8 bases, the J end lost 4 bases, and 11 bases lay between the germline ends. The CDR3 totals 12 residues. Germline lookup yields CDR1 MDHEN and CDR2 SYDVKM. For the CDR3, the DNA is TGTGCCAGCGGTCCCCAATTCTATGGCTACACCTTC. Its translation: CASGPQFYGYTF.

The chain uses TRBV28 and TRBJ2-2, with D tentatively TRBD1 (7 bases). CDR3 length: 15 residues. The germline CDR1 and CDR2 sequences are MDHEN and SYDVKM. Trimming removed 8 bases at V and 7 bases at J, with 20 bases between. The CDR3 nucleotides read TGTGCCAGCGGCAGGGGGGACAGAGCCTTCGGGGAGCTGTTTTTT. Amino acid sequence: CASGRGDRAFGELFF.

A few counts support this clonotype. The chain recombines TRBV7-2 with TRBJ2-2, with TRBD2 as a possible D gene (5 bases). V was pared by 3 bases and J by 4 bases, with 12 bases between. CDR3 length: 15 residues. CDR1 is SGHTA and CDR2 is FQGNSA in the germline V gene. The CDR3 DNA reads as TGTGCCAGCAGCTTTAATCCAGCGGTCACCGGGGAGCTGTTTTTT. Its protein is CASSFNPAVTGELFF.

The V gene is TRBV20-1, the J gene TRBJ2-6, with TRBD1 identical over 7 bases. Germline assignment: CDR1 DFQATT and CDR2 SNEGSKA (reference sequence). V gave up 8 bases and J gave up 3 bases; unmatched junction bases: 10. This CDR3 comprises 15 residues. The CDR3 sequence is CSPLTGSGGANVLTF. CDR3 bases: TGCAGTCCTTTGACAGGGTCCGGTGGGGCCAACGTCCTGACTTTC.

J is TRBJ1-2 and V is TRBV11-2; TRBD1 matches 7 bases. Germline V gives CDR1 SGHAT, CDR2 FQNNGV. This CDR3 has 14 residues. J was trimmed by 6 bases and V by 4 bases; bases with no gene match: 8. The CDR3 nucleotides are TGTGCCAGCAGCTCGCTGACAGGGAACGATGGCTACACCTTC. Amino acids: CASSSLTGNDGYTF.

This clonotype has at least ten counts. V usage is TRBV20-1 and J usage is TRBJ1-1; no definite D call. The V gene's germline CDR1 is DFQATT and CDR2 SNEGSKA (reference sequence). This CDR3 contains 13 residues. V was shortened by 0 bases and J by 0 bases, with 5 bases between the two germline ends. The CDR3: CSAREQLNTEAFF. CDR3 coding DNA: TGCAGTGCTAGAGAACAGTTGAACACTGAAGCTTTCTTT.

This sequence joins TRBV5-1 and TRBJ1-2, with D hard to call. This CDR3 comprises 13 residues. Trimming shortened V by 9 bases and J by 4 bases, and 16 bases separated the two germline ends. The germline CDR1 and CDR2 sequences are SGHRS and YFSETQ. CDR3 region: CATHPGGLYGYTF. The CDR3 DNA sequence: TGCGCCACCCACCCGGGCGGCCTCTATGGCTACACCTTC. Using reference TRBV5-1 and TRBJ1-2 for the parts outside the CDR3, the full variable domain is KAGVTQTPRYLIKTRGQQVTLSCSPISGHRSVSWYQQTPGQGLQFLFEYFSETQRNKGNFPGRFSGRQFSNSRSEMNVSTLELGDSALYLCATHPGGLYGYTFGSGTRLTVV.

The rearrangement joins TRBV4-1 to TRBJ2-7; 7 nucleotides agree with TRBD2. The CDR3 length is 17 residues. Germline lookup yields CDR1 MGHRA and CDR2 YSYEKL. The V and J ends lost 0 bases and 3 bases, in that order; junction bases with no gene match: 11. The CDR3 loop is CASSQDTSSGAYYEQYF. The DNA of the CDR3 is TGCGCCAGCAGCCAAGATACGTCTAGCGGTGCCTACTACGAGCAGTACTTC.

This clonotype has at least ten counts. V gene TRBV5-5 combines with J gene TRBJ1-1; TRBD1 is a possible D gene (5 bases). The CDR3 sequence is 13 residues long. CDR1 and CDR2 from the germline V gene are SGHKS and YYEKEE (reference sequence). V dropped 7 bases and J dropped 2 bases, with 12 bases sitting between them. Here the CDR3 reads CASGRQPNTEAFF. The CDR3, as DNA: TGTGCCAGCGGACGACAGCCTAACACTGAAGCTTTCTTT.

This clonotype was detected ten times or more. The CDR3 DNA sequence: TGTGCCAGCAGCTCCCCTCGGGACAGCTCCTACAATGAGCAGTTCTTC. Translated: CASSSPRDSSYNEQFF. The chain joins TRBV5-4 to TRBJ2-1; 7 positions match TRBD1. This CDR3 region has 16 residues. Germline CDR1 is SGHNT and CDR2 is YYREEE (reference sequence). J was trimmed by 0 bases and V by 3 bases; bases with no gene match: 6.